Presented here are 13 T cell receptor beta chains from one specimen sequenced in a study of T cells in Graves' hyperthyroidism and ophthalmopathy. TCR beta CDR3 regions were amplified from RNA transcripts. TCR CDR3 regions were first amplified by RT-PCR with HTBI primers. TCRdb called the multiplex PCR reads again in MiXCR, with one record for every CDR3 protein. Counted here are almost 600,000 distinct CDR3 sequences, 46% occurring once; the ten biggest clones make up approximately 7.5%. The sequenced material came from peripheral blood or thyroid tissue (not recorded which). The receptors here all came from a woman under 30 with Graves' hyperthyroidism.

This clonotype was seen many times. The chain uses TRBV9 and TRBJ1-2; D remains ambiguous. Between the trimmed V and J ends, which lost 0 bases and 5 bases, there was a span of 11 bases. The germline V gene has CDR1 SGDLS and CDR2 YYNGEE. CDR3 length: 14 residues. CDR3 in amino acids: CASSVAEEGYGYTF. The CDR3 region has the DNA TGTGCCAGCAGCGTAGCGGAGGAGGGTTATGGCTACACCTTC.

Many counts were recorded for this clonotype. The rearrangement joins TRBV12-5 to TRBJ1-2; no definite D call. V was cut by 7 bases and J by 4 bases, with 13 bases left in between. Germline CDR1 reads LGHNT; CDR2 reads FRNRAP. CDR3 length: 13 amino acids. The CDR3 DNA is TGTGCTAGTGCCGACGGAGGGTTCTATGGCTACACCTTC. This gives the protein CASADGGFYGYTF.

The table lists this clonotype with a few counts. This chain uses TRBV7-9 with TRBJ1-2; 9 positions match TRBD1. The germline V gene encodes CDR1 SEHNR and CDR2 FQNEAQ (reference sequence). CDR3 length equals 15 residues. With V trimmed by 4 bases and J by 4 bases, 7 bases remained unmatched. CDR3 in DNA: TGTGCCAGCAGCTGGACAGGGGAAGAATCCTATGGCTACACCTTC. Translated, it gives CASSWTGEESYGYTF.

The table lists this clonotype with a count of one. A read error may explain this, as a much larger clone is one base away. V gene TRBV2 combines with J gene TRBJ2-2; the D call may be TRBD1 or TRBD2 (5 bases each). V was shortened by 7 bases and J by 14 bases, with 26 bases between the two germline ends. Germline assignment: CDR1 SNHLY and CDR2 FYNNEI. This CDR3 has 15 amino acids. CDR3 DNA sequence: TGTGCCAGCACCTCCACGGGGCGGAGAAATGAAAATCTGTTTTTT. Protein product: CASTSTGRRNENLFF.

The V call is TRBV4-1, the J call TRBJ1-2, with 7 bases that match TRBD1. This CDR3 has 14 residues. J was trimmed by 3 bases and V by 4 bases; bases with no gene match: 5. CDR1 and CDR2 (germline): MGHRA, YSYEKL. The CDR3 sequence: CASSRTGLHYGYTF. The CDR3 nucleotides are TGCGCCAGCAGCCGGACAGGTCTGCACTATGGCTACACCTTC.

This clonotype appeared many times. The gene calls are TRBV10-3 and TRBJ2-3, with D maybe TRBD1 (5 bases). The CDR3 runs to 14 residues. CDR1 and CDR2 from the germline V gene are ENHRY and SYGVKD. With 4 bases removed from V and 0 bases from J, the gap between germline ends came to 8 bases. The CDR3 DNA reads as TGTGCCATCAGTGTGGACATCAGCACAGATACGCAGTATTTT. It codes for CAISVDISTDTQYF.

On this clonotype itself: The final CDR3 position lacks the conserved phenylalanine or tryptophan, pointing to a likely read error. The limits of the CDR3 on the DNA are not certain, so only TCRdb's listed CDR3 is given. The CDR3 region is CASSPLAGPTMSSC. The chain has TRBV7-9 and TRBJ2-1; the table's D call, TRBD2, has no DNA check behind it. The length of the CDR3 is 14 amino acids, counting both ends. Germline V lookup: CDR1 SEHNR, CDR2 FQNEAQ (reference sequence).

Points on this clonotype: Germline is not matched at one junction end, which may reflect a read error. The genes are TRBV24-1 and TRBJ2-7; 7 nucleotides match TRBD1. In germline, CDR1 is KGHDR, CDR2 SFDVKD. This CDR3 region has 12 residues. The CDR3 sequence is CATSDRSYERYF. The CDR3 DNA reads as TGTGCCACCTCGGACAGGTCCTACGAGCGGTACTTC.

This clonotype showed up just once. This may be a read error, as it is one base from a much larger clone. V gene TRBV24-1 combines with J gene TRBJ2-3; D not certain. Germline values: CDR1 KGHDR, CDR2 SFDVKD. This CDR3 region has 12 residues. The DNA for the CDR3 is TGTGCCACCAGTGAATTCGCAGATACGCAGTGTTTT. It codes for CATSEFADTQCF.

This clonotype was counted at least ten times. V usage is TRBV3-1 and J usage is TRBJ1-2; 8 bases match TRBD1. The CDR3 spans 13 residues. J lost 8 bases, V lost 5 bases, and 7 bases had no gene match. Germline V lookup: CDR1 LGHDT, CDR2 YNNKEL (reference sequence). This CDR3 reads CASSFGQGGGYTF. The CDR3 nucleotides are TGTGCCAGCAGCTTCGGACAGGGTGGAGGCTACACCTTC.

V is TRBV29-1 and J is TRBJ1-6; TRBD1 is a possible D gene (5 bases). Trimming cost V 4 bases and J 13 bases, with 17 bases left between them. This CDR3 region has 13 residues. CDR1 SQVTM and CDR2 ANQGSEA come from the germline V gene. In DNA form, the CDR3 reads TGCAGCGTTGTGACGAAGGACAATCAGCCCCTCCACTTT. Encoded protein: CSVVTKDNQPLHF.

This clonotype was counted at least ten times. This chain connects TRBV12-5 to TRBJ1-2, with D possibly TRBD1 on 6 matching bases. CDR3 size: 12 residues. Germline V gene sequence: CDR1 LGHNT, CDR2 FRNRAP. Trimming pared 7 bases from V and 7 bases from J, leaving 13 bases between. DNA of the CDR3: TGTGCTAGTGCCTTAACAGGGTTTGGCTACACCTTC. This gives the protein CASALTGFGYTF. Together with reference TRBV12-5 and TRBJ1-2, the CDR3 gives the full variable domain: DARVTQTPRHKVTEMGQEVTMRCQPILGHNTVFWYRQTMMQGLELLAYFRNRAPLDDSGMPKDRFSAEMPDATLATLKIQPSEPRDSAVYFCASALTGFGYTFGSGTRLTVV.

The V and J genes are TRBV14 and TRBJ1-1; the D is unclear. Trimming cost V 3 bases and J 2 bases, with 7 bases left between them. Germline CDR1 is SGHDN and CDR2 is FVKESK. This CDR3 is built from 13 residues. CDR3 in DNA: TGTGCCAGCAGCCACTCTGGAAACACTGAAGCTTTCTTT. Its protein is CASSHSGNTEAFF. The full variable domain, in which reference TRBV14 and TRBJ1-1 provide the parts outside the CDR3, is EAGVTQFPSHSVIEKGQTVTLRCDPISGHDNLYWYRRVMGKEIKFLLHFVKESKQDESGMPNNRFLAERTGGTYSTLKVQPAELEDSGVYFCASSHSGNTEAFFGQGTRLTVV.